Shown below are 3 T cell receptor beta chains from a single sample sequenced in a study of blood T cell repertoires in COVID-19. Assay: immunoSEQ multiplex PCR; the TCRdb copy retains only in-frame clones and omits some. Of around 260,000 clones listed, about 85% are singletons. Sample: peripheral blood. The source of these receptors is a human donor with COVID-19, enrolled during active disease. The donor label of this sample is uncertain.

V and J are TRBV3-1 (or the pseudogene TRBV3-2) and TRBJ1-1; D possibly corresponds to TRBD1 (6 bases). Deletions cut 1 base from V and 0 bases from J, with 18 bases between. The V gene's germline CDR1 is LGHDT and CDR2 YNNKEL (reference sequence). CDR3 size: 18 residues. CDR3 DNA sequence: TGTGCCAGCAGCCAAGTGGGGTTTAACAGGGAATTGAACACTGAAGCTTTCTTT. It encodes CASSQVGFNRELNTEAFF.

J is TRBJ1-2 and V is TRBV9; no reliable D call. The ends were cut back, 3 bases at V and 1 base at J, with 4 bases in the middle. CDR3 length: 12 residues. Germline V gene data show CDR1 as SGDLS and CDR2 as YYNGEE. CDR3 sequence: CASSAVNYGYTF. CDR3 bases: TGTGCCAGCAGCGCCGTTAACTATGGCTACACCTTC. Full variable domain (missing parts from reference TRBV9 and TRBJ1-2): DSGVTQTPKHLITATGQRVTLRCSPRSGDLSVYWYQQSLDQGLQFLIQYYNGEERAKGNILERFSAQQFPDLHSELNLSSLELGDSALYFCASSAVNYGYTFGSGTRLTVV.

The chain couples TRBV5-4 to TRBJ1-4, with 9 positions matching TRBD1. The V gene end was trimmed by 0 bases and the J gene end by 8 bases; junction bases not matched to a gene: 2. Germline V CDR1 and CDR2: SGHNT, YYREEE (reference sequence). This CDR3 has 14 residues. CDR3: CASSLDRGLEKLFF. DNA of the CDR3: TGTGCCAGCAGCTTGGACAGGGGGCTGGAAAAACTGTTTTTT.